One sample yielded the 29 T cell receptor beta chains listed below, sequenced in a study of CD8+ T cells in alopecia areata. Described treatment: oral pan-JAK inhibitor, 5-10 mg twice daily. Once RNA had been extracted, it was reverse transcribed into cDNA to act as the sequencing template. Clones were sequenced by immunoSEQ multiplex PCR, and TCRdb holds only the in-frame ones, with some missing. Among about 180,000 clones listed, approximately 49% were seen once. Material: CD8+ T cells sorted from blood, obtained at roughly week 53, from a patient treated with tofacitinib. The receptors were sampled from a human donor with alopecia areata.

V usage is TRBV7-2 and J usage is TRBJ2-1; a possible D gene is TRBD1 (7 bases). V was pared by 8 bases and J by 4 bases, with 15 bases between. Germline CDR1 SGHTA, CDR2 FQGNSA. The CDR3 is 14 amino acids. DNA of the CDR3: TGTGCCAGCGTCCTACAGGGGACTTACAATGAGCAGTTCTTC. Translating it yields CASVLQGTYNEQFF.

This clone was picked up a small number of times. V and J are TRBV4-1 and TRBJ2-7; 11 bases are a match to TRBD1. This CDR3 comprises 18 residues. V shed 0 bases and J 2 bases; nucleotides not matched to a gene: 9. In germline, CDR1 is MGHRA, CDR2 YSYEKL. CDR3 loop: CASSQERLWTGGPYEQYF. The CDR3, as DNA: TGCGCCAGCAGCCAAGAAAGACTCTGGACAGGGGGCCCCTACGAGCAGTACTTC.

This clone was detected only a few times. The chain employs TRBV6-5 and TRBJ2-7, with 7 bases that match TRBD1. Trimming at V came to 6 bases and at J to 2 bases, leaving 10 bases not matched to a gene. Germline CDR1 MNHEY, CDR2 SVGAGI. This CDR3 has 15 amino acids. For the CDR3, the DNA is TGTGCCAGCAGCACCCAGGGGGATGCCGCCTACGAGCAGTACTTC. Its protein is CASSTQGDAAYEQYF.

The chain recombines TRBV6-5 with TRBJ2-5; no clear D. Trimming removed 0 bases at V and 5 bases at J, with 7 bases between. Germline V gene sequence: CDR1 MNHEY, CDR2 SVGAGI. The CDR3 length is 13 residues. The CDR3 bases are TGTGCCAGCAGTTACTCAGAGCTCGAGACCCAGTACTTC. Its protein is CASSYSELETQYF.

This clone turned up a few times. The V and J genes are TRBV30 and TRBJ2-7; D is undetermined. The V end was cut by 0 bases, the J end by 0 bases, with 9 bases between. The CDR3 is 14 amino acids. Germline CDR1 GTSNPN, CDR2 SVGIG (reference sequence). The CDR3 DNA reads TGTGCCTGGAGTGTGAAAGGATACTCCTACGAGCAGTACTTC. Translated: CAWSVKGYSYEQYF.

Here the CDR3 reads CASSLLKIGTMNTGELFF. Here the CDR3 DNA reads TGTGCCAGCAGCTTACTTAAGATTGGCACCATGAACACCGGGGAGCTGTTTTTT. The rearrangement joins TRBV11-1 to TRBJ2-2; no firm D call. Trimming pared 2 bases from V and 1 base from J, leaving 17 bases between. The CDR3 loop spans 18 amino acids. Germline values: CDR1 SGHAT, CDR2 FQDESV (reference sequence).

This clone was observed once. The chain is built from TRBV29-1 and TRBJ2-3; 7 positions match TRBD1. CDR3 size: 15 residues. V was pared by 0 bases and J by 7 bases, with 10 bases of the junction left unmatched. Germline V CDR1 and CDR2: SQVTM, ANQGSEA. CDR3 loop: CSVEDVGQVQYTQYF. For the CDR3, the DNA is TGCAGCGTTGAAGATGTCGGACAGGTTCAATATACGCAGTATTTT.

The chain recombines TRBV9 with TRBJ2-1; 12 nucleotides match TRBD2. CDR1 and CDR2 from the germline V gene are SGDLS and YYNGEE. The CDR3 consists of 16 residues. V lost 4 bases and J lost 10; bases outside the gene matches: 12. This chain's CDR3 is CASSLDPSGGAREQFF. The CDR3 DNA reads as TGTGCCAGCAGCCTAGACCCTAGCGGGGGGGCGAGGGAGCAGTTCTTC.

The table lists this clone with a count of one. This chain links TRBV7-9 with TRBJ2-5, with a possible D match to TRBD1 (5 bases). V shed 0 bases and J shed 7 bases, with 6 bases lying between them. This CDR3 comprises 12 residues. Germline CDR1 is SEHNR and CDR2 is FQNEAQ (reference sequence). CDR3 sequence reads: CASSLAQGTQYF. In nucleotides, the CDR3 is TGTGCCAGCAGCTTAGCTCAGGGGACCCAGTACTTC. Looking up the rest from reference TRBV7-9 and TRBJ2-5 gives the full variable domain: DTGVSQNPRHKITKRGQNVTFRCDPISEHNRLYWYRQTLGQGPEFLTYFQNEAQLEKSRLLSDRFSAERPKGSFSTLEIQRTEQGDSAMYLCASSLAQGTQYFGPGTRLLVL.

The chain uses TRBV10-3 and TRBJ2-5; D gene uncertain. CDR3 length: 17 amino acids. The V gene lost 0 bases and the J gene lost 2 bases, with 16 bases spanning the gap. CDR1 and CDR2 (germline): ENHRY, SYGVKD. The CDR3 sequence is CAISESSRTVAQETQYF. In DNA form, the CDR3 reads TGTGCCATCAGTGAGTCCTCCCGGACGGTGGCTCAAGAGACCCAGTACTTC.

The count of this clone is one. The V gene is TRBV27, the J gene TRBJ1-5; D is uncertain. Germline CDR1 and CDR2: MNHEY and SMNVEV (reference sequence). Trimming left V 6 bases short and J 2 bases short, with 17 bases between. The CDR3 contains 16 residues. The DNA for the CDR3 is TGTGCCAGCAGCCCTTCTCGGGGTCCGGGCAATCAGCCCCAGCATTTT. It translates to CASSPSRGPGNQPQHF.

Points on this clone: Germline is not matched at one junction end, which may reflect a read error. V gene TRBV7-7 combines with J gene TRBJ2-5, with 8 bases lining up with TRBD1. CDR3 size: 13 residues. Germline-derived CDR1 and CDR2 are SSHAT and FNYEAQ (reference sequence). The CDR3, as DNA: TGTGCTAGCAGCTTACCAGGGGGCGAAACCCAGTACTTC. Residues: CASSLPGGETQYF. The variable domain in full, with the rest retrieved from reference TRBV7-7 and TRBJ2-5, is GAGVSQSPRYKVTKRGQDVTLRCDPISSHATLYWYQQALGQGPEFLTYFNYEAQPDKSGLPSDRFSAERPEGSISTLTIQRTEQRDSAMYRCASSLPGGETQYFGPGTRLLVL.

The chain links TRBV4-3 to TRBJ1-2; 8 bases match TRBD1. V trimming: 0 bases; J trimming: 4 bases; junction bases outside the gene matches: 7. CDR3 length: 16 amino acids. CDR1 is LGHNA, CDR2 YSLEER, per germline. The CDR3 DNA reads TGCGCCAGCAGCCAAGAGGACTTCGGGACAGGCTATGGCTACACCTTC. It codes for CASSQEDFGTGYGYTF.

The V and J genes are TRBV2 and TRBJ2-1, with 7 bases that match TRBD1. The CDR3 has 14 amino acids. Germline CDR1 SNHLY, CDR2 FYNNEI. V gave up 7 bases and J gave up 6 bases; unmatched junction bases: 9. CDR3 in amino acids: CASKGEGAFNEQFF. The CDR3, as DNA: TGTGCCAGCAAGGGAGAGGGGGCATTCAATGAGCAGTTCTTC.

This chain connects TRBV29-1 to TRBJ2-7; TRBD2 matches 7 bases. The CDR3 totals 14 residues. The ends lost 7 bases at V and 0 bases at J; junction bases unmatched: 9. Germline CDR1 is SQVTM and CDR2 is ANQGSEA. The CDR3 DNA reads as TGCAGCGAGAGCCGGGGGGATTTCTCCTACGAGCAGTACTTC. Translated, it gives CSESRGDFSYEQYF.

This clone was counted between two and nine times. The chain recombines TRBV6-5 with TRBJ2-5; D is possibly TRBD2 (5 bases). CDR1 is MNHEY and CDR2 is SVGAGI in the germline V gene. With 2 bases removed from V and 5 bases from J, the gap between germline ends came to 12 bases. This CDR3 has 14 residues. CDR3 DNA: TGTGCCAGCAGTTACGGGCTAGCCTGGGAGACCCAGTACTTC. This translates into CASSYGLAWETQYF.

This clone was counted between two and nine times. The V gene is TRBV7-6, the J gene TRBJ2-7; either TRBD1 or TRBD2 may supply D (6 bases each). Trimming took 5 bases from V and 6 from J, leaving 26 bases between them. The CDR3 extends over 17 amino acids. CDR1 SGHVS and CDR2 FNYEAQ come from the germline V gene. CDR3 DNA sequence: TGTGCCAGCAGCGCCCAAATGGGGGGCTCACTATCAGGCGAGCAGTACTTC. Translating it yields CASSAQMGGSLSGEQYF.

The rearrangement uses TRBV6-5 and TRBJ2-2; D not certain. CDR1 and CDR2 from the germline V gene are MNHEY and SVGAGI. The CDR3 runs 15 residues. V was trimmed by 4 bases and J by 6 bases, leaving 15 bases between them. The CDR3 protein is CASSLDGLLSGELFF. CDR3 in DNA: TGTGCCAGCAGTTTAGATGGCCTTCTCTCCGGGGAGCTGTTTTTT.

The rearrangement joins TRBV5-1 to TRBJ2-1, with a tentative D call TRBD2 (6 bases). The ends were cut back, 5 bases at V and 5 bases at J, with 20 bases in the middle. The CDR3 contains 16 residues. Per germline, CDR1 SGHRS and CDR2 YFSETQ. For the CDR3, the DNA is TGCGCCAGCAGTTTCGACTTGGGCGGGGAGAACAATGAGCAGTTCTTC. Encoded protein: CASSFDLGGENNEQFF.

This clone was seen only once. The gene calls are TRBV7-8 and TRBJ1-1, with no clear D. CDR1 is SGHVS, CDR2 FQNEAQ, per germline. V lost 2 bases and J 1 base, leaving 11 bases between the germline ends. The CDR3 extends over 15 amino acids. CDR3 nucleotide sequence: TGTGCCAGCAGCTTACGGAGAGGGCCGAACACTGAAGCTTTCTTT. Protein sequence: CASSLRRGPNTEAFF.

The rearrangement uses TRBV30 and TRBJ2-7; 7 bases line up with TRBD1. This CDR3 comprises 14 residues. CDR1 is GTSNPN and CDR2 is SVGIG in the germline V gene (reference sequence). V shed 0 bases and J 5 bases; nucleotides not matched to a gene: 7. The CDR3 bases are TGTGCCTGGAGTGTAGGGGCCAGGGGGAACGAGCAGTACTTC. It specifies CAWSVGARGNEQYF.

The chain uses TRBV4-3 and TRBJ2-7; D is uncertain. The CDR3 is 11 amino acids. Trimming stripped 1 base from V and 6 bases from J, with 4 bases between. Germline-derived CDR1 and CDR2 are LGHNA and YSLEER. CDR3 sequence reads: CASSQGSEQYF. CDR3 nucleotide sequence: TGCGCCAGCAGCCAAGGATCCGAGCAGTACTTC.

This chain joins TRBV7-9 and TRBJ1-5; 7 bases are a match to TRBD1. Trimming cost V 1 base and J 3 bases; bases outside gene matches: 3. Germline V gene data show CDR1 as SEHNR and CDR2 as FQNEAQ (reference sequence). This CDR3 is built from 15 residues. The CDR3 DNA reads as TGTGCCAGCAGCTTAGGGCAGGGGGACAATCAGCCCCAGCATTTT. This codes for CASSLGQGDNQPQHF. Together with reference TRBV7-9 and TRBJ1-5, the CDR3 gives the full variable domain: DTGVSQNPRHKITKRGQNVTFRCDPISEHNRLYWYRQTLGQGPEFLTYFQNEAQLEKSRLLSDRFSAERPKGSFSTLEIQRTEQGDSAMYLCASSLGQGDNQPQHFGDGTRLSIL.

Only a few counts were recorded for this clone. V is TRBV2 and J is TRBJ2-7, with D perhaps matching TRBD2 (6 bases). This CDR3 has 14 residues. Germline CDR1 is SNHLY and CDR2 is FYNNEI. Trimming cost V 3 bases and J 3 bases, with 12 bases left between them. Written as DNA, the CDR3 is TGTGCCAGCAGTGATGGCAGGGAGGTCTACGAGCAGTACTTC. This translates into CASSDGREVYEQYF.

The chain couples TRBV13 to TRBJ2-5; unclear D gene. V was shortened by 3 bases and J by 3 bases, with 11 bases between the two germline ends. CDR1 PRHDT and CDR2 FYEKMQ come from the germline V gene (reference sequence). The CDR3 totals 14 residues. The CDR3 DNA follows: TGTGCCAGCAGCTTTTCGGGTTTCAAAGAGACCCAGTACTTC. Translated: CASSFSGFKETQYF.

This clone was found a few times. The J gene is TRBJ1-2, the V gene TRBV6-5; D unclear. The CDR3 contains 13 residues. Germline CDR1 and CDR2: MNHEY and SVGAGI. The germline V and J ends were trimmed by 1 base and 6 bases, with 9 bases remaining between them. The CDR3 coding sequence is TGTGCCAGCAGTTACTATTCGTCGGATGGCTACACCTTC. This sequence encodes CASSYYSSDGYTF.

The gene calls are TRBV29-1 and TRBJ1-5; weak D call: TRBD1 (6 bases). The CDR3 has 17 residues. V lost 5 bases to trimming and J lost 3 bases, with 23 bases between them. CDR1 SQVTM and CDR2 ANQGSEA come from the germline V gene. The CDR3 region has the DNA TGCAGCGTTACGGACAGAGACGGGGATGGTGACAATCAGCCCCAGCATTTT. Encoded protein: CSVTDRDGDGDNQPQHF.

This chain joins TRBV15 and TRBJ1-1; unclear D gene. The germline gives CDR1 LNHNV, CDR2 YYDKDF (reference sequence). Trimming shortened V by 5 bases and J by 1 base, and 11 bases separated the two germline ends. The CDR3 loop spans 14 amino acids. In nucleotides, the CDR3 is TGTGCCACCAGCTCCGCCGGGTCGAACACTGAAGCTTTCTTT. This sequence encodes CATSSAGSNTEAFF.

The V gene is TRBV4-3, the J gene TRBJ1-2, with 8 bases aligning to TRBD1. Germline CDR1 LGHNA, CDR2 YSLEER. The CDR3 runs 16 residues. J lost 4 bases, V lost 1 base, and 8 bases had no gene match. Here the CDR3 reads CASSQVSLDRVYGYTF. The DNA of the CDR3 is TGCGCCAGCAGCCAAGTATCTCTGGACAGGGTCTATGGCTACACCTTC.